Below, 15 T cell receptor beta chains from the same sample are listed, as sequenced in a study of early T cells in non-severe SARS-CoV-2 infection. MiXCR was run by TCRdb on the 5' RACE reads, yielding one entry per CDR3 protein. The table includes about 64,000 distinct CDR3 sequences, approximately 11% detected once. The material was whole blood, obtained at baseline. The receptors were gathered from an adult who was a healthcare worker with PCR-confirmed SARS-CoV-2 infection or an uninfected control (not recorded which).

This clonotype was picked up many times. The CDR3 nucleotides read TGTGCCAGCAGCTTAATCTTTGGGACTAGCCGAAAAGAGACCCAGTACTTC. Protein: CASSLIFGTSRKETQYF. The chain couples TRBV11-2 to TRBJ2-5; 9 bases line up with TRBD2. V gave up 2 bases and J gave up 3 bases; unmatched junction bases: 10. Germline V gene sequence: CDR1 SGHAT, CDR2 FQNNGV. This CDR3 comprises 17 residues.

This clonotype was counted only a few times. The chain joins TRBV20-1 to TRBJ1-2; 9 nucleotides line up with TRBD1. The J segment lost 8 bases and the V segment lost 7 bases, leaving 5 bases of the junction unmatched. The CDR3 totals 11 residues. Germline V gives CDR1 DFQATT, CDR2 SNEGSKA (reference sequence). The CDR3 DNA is TGCAGTGTACAGGGGGCGAGAGGCTACACCTTC. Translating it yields CSVQGARGYTF.

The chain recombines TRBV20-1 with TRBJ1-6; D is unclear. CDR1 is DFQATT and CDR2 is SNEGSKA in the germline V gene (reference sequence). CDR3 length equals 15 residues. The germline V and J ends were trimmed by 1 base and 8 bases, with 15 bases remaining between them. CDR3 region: CSARAYLASDSPLHF. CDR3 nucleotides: TGCAGTGCTAGAGCTTATCTAGCGTCGGATTCACCCCTCCACTTT.

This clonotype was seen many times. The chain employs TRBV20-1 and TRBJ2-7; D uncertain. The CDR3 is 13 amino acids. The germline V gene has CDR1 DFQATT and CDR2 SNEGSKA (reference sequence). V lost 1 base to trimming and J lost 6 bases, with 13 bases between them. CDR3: CSARGEGKIEQYF. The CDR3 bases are TGCAGTGCTAGAGGGGAAGGGAAGATCGAGCAGTACTTC.

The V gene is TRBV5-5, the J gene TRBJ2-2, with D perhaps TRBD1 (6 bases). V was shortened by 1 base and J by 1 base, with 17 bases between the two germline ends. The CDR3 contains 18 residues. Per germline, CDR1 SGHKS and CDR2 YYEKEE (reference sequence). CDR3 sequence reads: CASSLTTPGHLNTGELFF. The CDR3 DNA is TGTGCCAGCAGCTTGACCACGCCGGGACACTTGAACACCGGGGAGCTGTTTTTT.

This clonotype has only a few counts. The DNA of the CDR3 is TGTGCCAGCAGTTACTCGCTGAGAGAGACCCAGTACTTC. This encodes CASSYSLRETQYF. This sequence joins TRBV6-2 or TRBV6-3 and TRBJ2-5; D remains ambiguous. CDR3 size: 13 residues. The V and J ends lost 0 bases and 4 bases respectively, with 6 bases between them. Germline V gene lookup returns CDR1 MNHEY and CDR2 SVGEGT.

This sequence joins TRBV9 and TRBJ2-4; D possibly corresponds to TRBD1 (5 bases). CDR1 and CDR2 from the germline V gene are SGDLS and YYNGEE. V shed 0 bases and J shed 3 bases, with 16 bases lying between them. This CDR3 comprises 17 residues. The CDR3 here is CASSVGGAVWDKNIQYF. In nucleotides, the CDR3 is TGTGCCAGCAGCGTAGGTGGGGCGGTTTGGGACAAAAACATTCAGTACTTC.

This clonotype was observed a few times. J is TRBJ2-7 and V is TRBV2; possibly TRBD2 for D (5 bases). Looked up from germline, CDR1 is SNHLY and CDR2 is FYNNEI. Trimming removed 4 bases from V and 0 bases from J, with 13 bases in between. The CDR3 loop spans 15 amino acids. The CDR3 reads CASSGSRADSYEQYF. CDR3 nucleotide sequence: TGTGCCAGCAGTGGATCACGAGCGGACTCCTACGAGCAGTACTTC.

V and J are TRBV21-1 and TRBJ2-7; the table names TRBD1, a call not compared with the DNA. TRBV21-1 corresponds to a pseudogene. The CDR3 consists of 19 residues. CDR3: CASSIHAGGPFTVVHEQYF. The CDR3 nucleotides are TGTGCCAGCAGCATCCACGCGGGGGGACCATTCACCGTCGTCCACGAGCAGTACTTC.

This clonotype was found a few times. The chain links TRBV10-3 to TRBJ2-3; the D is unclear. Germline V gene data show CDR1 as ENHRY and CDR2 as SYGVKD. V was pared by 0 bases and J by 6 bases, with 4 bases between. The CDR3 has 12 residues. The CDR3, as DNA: TGTGCCATCAGTGAGTCAGGGGATACGCAGTATTTT. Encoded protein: CAISESGDTQYF.

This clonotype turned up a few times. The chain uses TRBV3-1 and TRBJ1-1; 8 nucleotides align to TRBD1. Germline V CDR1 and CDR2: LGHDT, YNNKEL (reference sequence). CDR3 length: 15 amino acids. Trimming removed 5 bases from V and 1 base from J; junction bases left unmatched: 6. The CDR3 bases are TGTGCCAGCAGCAACTGGCAGGGGGCGAACACTGAAGCTTTCTTT. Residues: CASSNWQGANTEAFF.

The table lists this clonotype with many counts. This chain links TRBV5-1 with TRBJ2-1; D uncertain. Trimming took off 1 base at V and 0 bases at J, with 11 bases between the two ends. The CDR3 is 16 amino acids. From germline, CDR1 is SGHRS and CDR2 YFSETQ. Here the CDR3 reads CASSLQSGVSYNEQFF. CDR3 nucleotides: TGCGCCAGCAGCTTGCAAAGTGGGGTCTCCTACAATGAGCAGTTCTTC.

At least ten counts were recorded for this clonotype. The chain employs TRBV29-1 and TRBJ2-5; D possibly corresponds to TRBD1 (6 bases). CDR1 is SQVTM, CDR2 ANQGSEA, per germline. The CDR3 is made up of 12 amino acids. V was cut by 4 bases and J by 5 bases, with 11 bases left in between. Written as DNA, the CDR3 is TGCAGCGTTGGACAGGAAAGGGAGACCCAGTACTTC. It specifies CSVGQERETQYF.

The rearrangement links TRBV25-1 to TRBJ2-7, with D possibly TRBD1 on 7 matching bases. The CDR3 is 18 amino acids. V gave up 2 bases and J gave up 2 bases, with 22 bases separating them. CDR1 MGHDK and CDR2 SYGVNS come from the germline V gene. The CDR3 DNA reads TGTGCCAGCAGTGAAGGGGGCGACAGGGAGGTAGCACCCTACGAGCAGTACTTC. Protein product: CASSEGGDREVAPYEQYF.

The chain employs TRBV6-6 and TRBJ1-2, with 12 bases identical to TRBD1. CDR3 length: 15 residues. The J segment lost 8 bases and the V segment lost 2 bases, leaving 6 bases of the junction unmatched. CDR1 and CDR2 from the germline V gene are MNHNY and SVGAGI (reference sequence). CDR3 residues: CASSYVGQGAGGYTF. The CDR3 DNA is TGTGCCAGCAGTTACGTGGGACAGGGGGCGGGAGGCTACACCTTC.